A selection of T cell receptor beta chains follows, all from one sample in a study of T cell responses to AZD1222 COVID-19 vaccine. Assay: immunoSEQ multiplex PCR; the TCRdb copy retains only in-frame clones and omits some. The table has about 110,000 clones, roughly 88% seen once. Here the sequenced sample was peripheral blood, taken on day 0 of MenACWY control vaccination. The receptors originated from an adult in good health. Each CDR3 is given with its conserved first and last residue. A D gene is named only where the DNA matches it firmly. Rows give clone size only sometimes, using once, few, many, or a class for an expanded clone.

TRBD2 | few | TRBJ2-7 | 18 | TRBV4-3 | CASSQDLPLGGRAYEQYF | TGCGCCAGCAGCCAAGACCTACCCTTAGGCGGGAGGGCCTACGAGCAGTACTTC
. | . | TRBJ2-7 | 14 | TRBV9 | CASSAGTEDYEQYF | TGTGCCAGCAGCGCCGGGACCGAAGACTACGAGCAGTACTTC
. | . | TRBJ2-1 | 18 | TRBV5-4 | CASSPERAGDYSYNEQFF | TGTGCCAGCAGCCCGGAGCGGGCTGGCGACTACTCCTACAATGAGCAGTTCTTC
. | . | TRBJ2-1 | 15 | TRBV7-3 | CASSVGGDTRNEQFF | TGTGCCAGCAGCGTGGGGGGGGACACCCGCAATGAGCAGTTCTTC
. | . | TRBJ1-4 | 13 | TRBV29-1 | CSVDRGSDEKLFF | TGCAGCGTTGACAGGGGTTCGGATGAAAAACTGTTTTTT
. | . | TRBJ2-1 | 14 | TRBV19 | CASTPGRMYNEQFF | TGTGCCAGTACCCCGGGACGGATGTACAATGAGCAGTTCTTC
. | . | TRBJ1-5 | 13 | TRBV7-2 | CASSLVGDQPQHF | TGTGCCAGCAGCTTAGTGGGGGATCAGCCCCAGCATTTT
. | . | TRBJ2-1 | 14 | TRBV28 | CASISTLNYNEQFF | TGTGCCAGCATTTCAACCCTCAATTACAATGAGCAGTTCTTC
. | once | TRBJ2-7 | 11 | TRBV20-1 | CSGQWSGEQYF | TGCAGTGGGCAGTGGTCCGGCGAGCAGTACTTC
. | once | TRBJ2-1 | 15 | TRBV28 | CASSNNGAPGNEQFF | TGTGCCAGCAGTAATAACGGTGCTCCTGGCAATGAGCAGTTCTTC
. | . | TRBJ1-2 | 14 | TRBV6-4 | CASMEEVFVYGYTF | TGTGCCAGCATGGAGGAGGTTTTCGTCTATGGCTACACCTTC
. | . | TRBJ2-2 | 14 | TRBV5-1 | CASSPTESTGELFF | TGCGCCAGCAGCCCGACAGAATCCACCGGGGAGCTGTTTTTT
. | . | TRBJ1-1 | 15 | TRBV5-4 | CASSSRLGEGGEAFF | TGTGCCAGCAGCTCGAGATTGGGAGAAGGTGGTGAAGCTTTCTTT
. | . | TRBJ2-2 | 14 | TRBV4-3 | CASSYRQDSGELFF | TGCGCCAGCAGTTATAGACAGGACTCGGGGGAGCTGTTTTTT
. | . | TRBJ2-7 | 14 | TRBV28 | CASSLIGEWYEQYF | TGTGCCAGCAGCCTAATAGGGGAATGGTACGAGCAGTACTTC
. | . | TRBJ1-3 | 15 | TRBV7-2 | CASSMGGASGNTIYF | TGTGCCAGCAGCATGGGAGGGGCGTCTGGAAACACCATATATTTT
. | . | TRBJ1-2 | 15 | TRBV28 | CASSLSAGSGYGYTF | TGTGCCAGCAGTTTATCGGCGGGGTCTGGCTATGGCTACACCTTC
. | . | TRBJ1-5 | 16 | TRBV3-1/TRBV3-2 | CASSQEWGPGNQPQHF | TGTGCCAGCAGCCAAGAATGGGGACCAGGCAATCAGCCCCAGCATTTT
. | . | TRBJ1-1 | 13 | TRBV24-1 | CATSDLPGTEAFF | TGTGCCACCAGTGATTTGCCGGGAACTGAAGCTTTCTTT
. | . | TRBJ1-2 | 13 | TRBV2 | CASSEWQSSGYTF | TGTGCCAGCAGTGAGTGGCAGTCAAGCGGCTACACCTTC
. | . | TRBJ1-1 | 13 | TRBV7-3 | CASSTTANTEAFF | TGTGCCAGCAGCACGACGGCGAACACTGAAGCTTTCTTT
TRBD1 | . | TRBJ1-2 | 13 | TRBV5-1 | CASRRDSNYGYTF | TGCGCCAGCAGGCGGGACAGTAACTATGGCTACACCTTC
. | . | TRBJ1-5 | 12 | TRBV7-8 | CASSHIGQPQHF | TGTGCCAGCTCCCATATCGGTCAGCCCCAGCATTTT
. | . | TRBJ1-6 | 13 | TRBV28 | CASGSSYNSPLHF | TGTGCCAGCGGGAGCTCCTATAATTCACCCCTCCACTTT
. | . | TRBJ2-5 | 11 | TRBV21-1 | CASSPNLRLYF | TGTGCCAGCAGCCCCAACTTACGGCTGTACTTC
. | . | TRBJ1-6 | 15 | TRBV6-5 | CASSWLAGEGSPLHF | TGTGCCAGCAGCTGGTTGGCAGGGGAAGGTTCACCCCTCCACTTT
TRBD2 | . | TRBJ2-7 | 14 | TRBV5-4 | CASSPGGASYEQYF | TGTGCCAGCAGCCCCGGGGGGGCTAGTTACGAGCAGTACTTC
. | once | TRBJ2-7 | 13 | TRBV19 | CASSISGVYEQYF | TGTGCCAGTAGTATTTCAGGGGTTTACGAGCAGTACTTC
TRBD2 | . | TRBJ2-5 | 15 | TRBV7-7 | CASSLIAGGQETQYF | TGTGCCAGCAGCTTAATAGCGGGGGGCCAAGAGACCCAGTACTTC
. | once | TRBJ2-7 | 14 | TRBV9 | CASSVGGGTYEQYF | TGTGCCAGCAGCGTAGGGGGCGGGACCTACGAGCAGTACTTC
TRBD1 | . | TRBJ1-1 | 15 | TRBV6-5 | CASSYSRTGNTEAFF | TGTGCCAGCAGTTACAGCCGGACAGGGAACACTGAAGCTTTCTTT
TRBD1 | few | TRBJ1-2 | 15 | TRBV19 | CASSIVGTGPYGYTF | TGTGCCAGTAGTATAGTTGGGACAGGACCCTATGGCTACACCTTC
. | . | TRBJ1-4 | 14 | TRBV25-1 | CASSEMRGGEKLFF | TGTGCCAGCAGTGAAATGAGGGGGGGTGAAAAACTGTTTTTT
TRBD2 | . | TRBJ2-7 | 15 | TRBV29-1 | CSVGGLAGLSYEQYF | TGCAGCGTGGGGGGACTAGCGGGCCTATCCTACGAGCAGTACTTC
. | . | TRBJ1-2 | 14 | TRBV6-5 | CASSSGGRAYGYTF | TGTGCCAGCAGCTCTGGGGGCCGAGCCTATGGCTACACCTTC
TRBD2 | . | TRBJ2-7 | 16 | TRBV2 | CASRSGAAGESYEQYF | TGTGCCAGCAGGTCCGGCGCAGCGGGAGAATCCTACGAGCAGTACTTC
TRBD1 | few | TRBJ1-5 | 19 | TRBV28 | CASSLGPYVDRGGNQPQHF | TGTGCCAGCAGTTTAGGACCTTATGTGGACAGGGGAGGGAATCAGCCCCAGCATTTT
. | . | TRBJ2-2 | 15 | TRBV6-5 | CASPPPPGNTGELFF | TGTGCCAGCCCCCCACCCCCAGGGAACACCGGGGAGCTGTTTTTT
TRBD1 | . | TRBJ2-1 | 18 | TRBV27 | CASSLSPLGQGVSYEQFF | TGTGCCAGCAGTTTATCCCCCCTGGGCCAGGGGGTTAGTTATGAGCAGTTCTTC
. | . | TRBJ1-5 | 16 | TRBV7-6 | CASSLVGGGRNQPQHF | TGTGCCAGCAGCTTAGTTGGTGGGGGGCGGAATCAGCCCCAGCATTTT
. | . | TRBJ2-1 | 12 | TRBV30 | CAWTPWGNEQFF | TGTGCCTGGACCCCGTGGGGCAATGAGCAGTTCTTC
. | . | TRBJ1-2 | 14 | TRBV28 | CASSSYEMRDGYTF | TGTGCCAGCAGTTCCTACGAAATGCGGGATGGCTACACCTTC
TRBD2 | . | TRBJ2-7 | 17 | TRBV28 | CASSPLSRPSGDYEQYF | TGTGCCAGCAGTCCCCTTTCCCGGCCTAGCGGGGATTACGAGCAGTACTTC
. | . | TRBJ1-1 | 15 | TRBV6-5 | CASSQRTGMNTEAFF | TGTGCCAGCAGCCAAAGGACGGGAATGAACACTGAAGCTTTCTTT
TRBD2 | . | TRBJ2-1 | 13 | TRBV3-1/TRBV3-2 | CASSQDLAGVRFF | TGTGCCAGCAGCCAAGACCTAGCGGGGGTTCGATTCTTC
TRBD1 | . | TRBJ2-6 | 17 | TRBV7-6 | CASSLRQGFSGANVLTF | TGTGCCAGCAGCCTTCGACAGGGTTTCTCTGGGGCCAACGTCCTGACTTTC
. | . | TRBJ2-5 | 13 | TRBV27 | CASSFKVQETQYF | TGTGCCAGCAGTTTTAAGGTCCAAGAGACCCAGTACTTC
TRBD1 | . | TRBJ2-1 | 16 | TRBV6-4 | CASSAGGTGDVDEQFF | TGTGCCAGCAGTGCGGGGGGGACAGGGGATGTTGATGAGCAGTTCTTC
. | . | TRBJ1-1 | 14 | TRBV7-2 | CASSLGLLNTEAFF | TGTGCCAGCAGCTTAGGCCTGCTAAACACTGAAGCTTTCTTT
. | . | TRBJ1-6 | 15 | TRBV27 | CASSQRVFNNSPLHF | TGTGCCAGCAGTCAAAGGGTGTTTAATAATTCACCCCTCCACTTT
TRBD2 | once | TRBJ2-7 | 15 | TRBV4-1 | CASSQRLADTYEQYF | TGCGCCAGCAGCCAACGGCTAGCGGACACCTACGAGCAGTACTTC
. | few | TRBJ1-2 | 13 | TRBV27 | CASSLWGNFGYTF | TGTGCCAGCAGTTTGTGGGGGAATTTTGGCTACACCTTC